This record looks at one TCR beta chain sequence and its context. The antigen remains unidentified. Clones were sequenced by immunoSEQ multiplex PCR, and TCRdb holds only the in-frame ones, with some missing. The sample shows about 140,000 clones, around nine tenths of them seen only once. Noted time point: blood 4 weeks post-SBRT, at nephrectomy. The treatment is: 15 Gy SBRT to primary tumor, nephrectomy 4 weeks later. Nephrectomy followed 15 Gy stereotactic body radiation by 4 weeks. After SBRT, blood was collected at 2 and 4 weeks, plus baseline. This renal cell carcinoma was of the clear cell type. The sample belongs to a study of radiation and T cells in renal cell carcinoma. The study, taken as a whole, reports: From baseline, blood top tumor clonotypes peaked at 2 weeks post-radiation.

The germline V and J ends were trimmed by 5 bases and 1 base, with 12 bases remaining between them. Germline CDR1 reads SGHTA; CDR2 reads FQGNSA. CDR3 length: 15 residues. The V gene is TRBV7-2, the J gene TRBJ2-1, with a weak D call TRBD2 (6 bases). The sample consisted of blood, taken from a patient whose treatment included radiotherapy and nephrectomy. This clonotype was obtained from a woman in her 50s with renal cell carcinoma. The CDR3 nucleotides are TGTGCCAGCAGCATTAGCGGAGGTTCCTACAATGAGCAGTTCTTC. Translating gives CASSISGGSYNEQFF.